This TCR beta chain was recorded in a study of T-cell memory formation after mild COVID-19. Using its own MiXCR run on the 5' RACE reads, TCRdb lists one record per CDR3 protein. The data show approximately 270,000 distinct CDR3 sequences, roughly 17% seen once. This clonotype was observed a handful of times. With 2 bases removed from V and 1 base from J, the gap between germline ends came to 12 bases. The CDR3 has 16 amino acids. Per the germline V gene, CDR1 is SGHTA and CDR2 is FQGNSA. The sequenced material came from PBMCs or a T cell subset sorted from them (not recorded which). The rearrangement uses TRBV7-2 and TRBJ1-5, with D perhaps matching TRBD1 (6 bases). The receptor was derived from a man aged 18 to 29 who had mild COVID-19 (a few samples of this study predate the infection). Cell type and time point are not known. The CDR3 loop reads CASSLTGTGSNQPQHF. In DNA form, the CDR3 reads TGTGCCAGCAGCTTAACTGGCACAGGGAGCAATCAGCCCCAGCATTTT.